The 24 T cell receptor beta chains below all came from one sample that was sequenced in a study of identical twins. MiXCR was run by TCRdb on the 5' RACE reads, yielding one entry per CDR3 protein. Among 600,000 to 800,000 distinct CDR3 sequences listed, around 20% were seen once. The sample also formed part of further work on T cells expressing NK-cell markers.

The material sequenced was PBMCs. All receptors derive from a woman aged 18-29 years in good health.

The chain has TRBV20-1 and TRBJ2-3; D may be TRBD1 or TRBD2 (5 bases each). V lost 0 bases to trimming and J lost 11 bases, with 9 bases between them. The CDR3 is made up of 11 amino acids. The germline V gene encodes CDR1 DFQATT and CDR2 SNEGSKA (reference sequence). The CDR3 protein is CSARDGTEQYF. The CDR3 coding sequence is TGCAGTGCTAGAGATGGGACCGAGCAGTATTTT.

CDR3 sequence: CASSFLPSHSPLHF. CDR3 sequence (DNA): TGTGCCAGCAGCTTCCTCCCAAGCCATTCACCCCTCCACTTT. This chain joins TRBV7-2 and TRBJ1-6; D is uncertain. The CDR3 runs to 14 residues. Trimming pared 3 bases from V and 8 bases from J, leaving 11 bases between. Germline CDR1 is SGHTA and CDR2 is FQGNSA.

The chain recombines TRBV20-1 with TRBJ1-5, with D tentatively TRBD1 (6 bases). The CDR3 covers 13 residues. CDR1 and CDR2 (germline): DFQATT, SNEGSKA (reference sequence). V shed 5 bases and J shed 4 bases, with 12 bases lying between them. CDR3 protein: CSAARDKNQPQHF. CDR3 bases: TGCAGTGCTGCAAGGGACAAAAATCAGCCCCAGCATTTT.

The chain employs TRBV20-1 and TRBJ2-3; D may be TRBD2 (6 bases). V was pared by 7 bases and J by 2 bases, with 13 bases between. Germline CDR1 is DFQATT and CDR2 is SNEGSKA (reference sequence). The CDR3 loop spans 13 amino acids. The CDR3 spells CSVWGGPTDTQYF. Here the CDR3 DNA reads TGCAGTGTTTGGGGAGGCCCCACAGATACGCAGTATTTT.

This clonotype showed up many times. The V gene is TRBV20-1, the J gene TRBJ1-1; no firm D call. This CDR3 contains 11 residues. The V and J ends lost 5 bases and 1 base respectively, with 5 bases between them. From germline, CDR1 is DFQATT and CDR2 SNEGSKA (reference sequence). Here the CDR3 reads CSAQENTEAFF. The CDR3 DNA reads TGCAGTGCTCAGGAGAACACTGAAGCTTTCTTT.

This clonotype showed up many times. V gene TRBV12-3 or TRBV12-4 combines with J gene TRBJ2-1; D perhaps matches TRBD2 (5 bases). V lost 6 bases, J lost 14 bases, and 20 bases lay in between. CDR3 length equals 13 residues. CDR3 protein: CASSPPDGVVKFF. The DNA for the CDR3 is TGTGCCAGCAGCCCTCCGGACGGGGTAGTTAAGTTCTTC.

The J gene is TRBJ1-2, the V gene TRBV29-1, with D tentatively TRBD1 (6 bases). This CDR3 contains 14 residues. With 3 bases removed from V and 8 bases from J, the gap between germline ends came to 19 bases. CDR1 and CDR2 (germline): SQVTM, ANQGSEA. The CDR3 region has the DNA TGCAGCGTTGAGGCGGGGGGGCGGCGGGAAGGCTACACCTTC. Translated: CSVEAGGRREGYTF.

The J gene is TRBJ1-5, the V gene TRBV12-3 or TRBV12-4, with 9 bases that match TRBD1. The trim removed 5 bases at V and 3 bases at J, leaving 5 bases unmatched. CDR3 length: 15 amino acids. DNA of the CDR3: TGTGCCAGCAGTACAGGGGGCTGGAACAATCAGCCCCAGCATTTT. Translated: CASSTGGWNNQPQHF.

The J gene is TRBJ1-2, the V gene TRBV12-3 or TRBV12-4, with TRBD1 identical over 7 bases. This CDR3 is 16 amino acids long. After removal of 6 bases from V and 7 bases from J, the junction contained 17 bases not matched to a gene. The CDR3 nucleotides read TGTGCCAGCAGCTCGTCCCGGGACAGCGTTGGGGGTGGCTACACCTTC. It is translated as CASSSSRDSVGGGYTF.

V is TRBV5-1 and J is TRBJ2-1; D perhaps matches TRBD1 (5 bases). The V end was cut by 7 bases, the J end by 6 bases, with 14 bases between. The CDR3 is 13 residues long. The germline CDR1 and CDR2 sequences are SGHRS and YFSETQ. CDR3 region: CASEDQGANEQFF. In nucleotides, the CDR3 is TGCGCCAGCGAGGATCAGGGTGCCAATGAGCAGTTCTTC.

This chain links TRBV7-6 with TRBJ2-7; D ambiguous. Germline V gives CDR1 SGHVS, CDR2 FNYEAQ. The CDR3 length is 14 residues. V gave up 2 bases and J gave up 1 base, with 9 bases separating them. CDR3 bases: TGTGCCAGCAGCTTAAACAGTGATTCCTACGAGCAGTACTTC. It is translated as CASSLNSDSYEQYF.

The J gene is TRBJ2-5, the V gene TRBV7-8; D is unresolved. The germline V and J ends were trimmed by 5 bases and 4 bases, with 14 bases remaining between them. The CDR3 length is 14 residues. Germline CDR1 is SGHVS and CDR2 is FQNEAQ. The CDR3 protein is CASSNKGLGETQYF. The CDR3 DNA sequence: TGTGCCAGCAGCAATAAAGGGTTGGGAGAGACCCAGTACTTC.

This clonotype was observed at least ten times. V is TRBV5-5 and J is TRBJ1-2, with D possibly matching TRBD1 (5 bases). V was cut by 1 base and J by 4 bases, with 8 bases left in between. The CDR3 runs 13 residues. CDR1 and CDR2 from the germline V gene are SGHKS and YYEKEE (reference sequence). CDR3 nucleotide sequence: TGTGCCAGCAGCTTGCAGGGTGGCTATGGCTACACCTTC. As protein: CASSLQGGYGYTF.

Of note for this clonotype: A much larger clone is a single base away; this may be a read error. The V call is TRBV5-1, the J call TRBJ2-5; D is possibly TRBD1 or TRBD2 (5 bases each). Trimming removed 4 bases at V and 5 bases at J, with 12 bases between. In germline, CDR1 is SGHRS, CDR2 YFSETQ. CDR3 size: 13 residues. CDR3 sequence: CASSIVGRETQYF. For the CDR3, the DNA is TGCGCCAGCAGCATTGTGGGACGGGAGACCCAGTACTTC.

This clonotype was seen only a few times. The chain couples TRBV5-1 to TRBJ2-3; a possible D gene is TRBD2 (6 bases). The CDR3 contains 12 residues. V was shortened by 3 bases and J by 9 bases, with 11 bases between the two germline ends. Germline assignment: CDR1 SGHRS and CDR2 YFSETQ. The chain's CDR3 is CASSWGVGTQYF. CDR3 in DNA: TGCGCCAGCAGCTGGGGGGTCGGGACGCAGTATTTT.

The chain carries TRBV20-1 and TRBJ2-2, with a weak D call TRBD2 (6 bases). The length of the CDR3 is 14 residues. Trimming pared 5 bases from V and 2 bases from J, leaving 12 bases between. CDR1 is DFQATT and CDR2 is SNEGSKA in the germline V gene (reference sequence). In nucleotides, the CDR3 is TGCAGTGCTGGCCCCGGGACTAACACCGGGGAGCTGTTTTTT. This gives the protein CSAGPGTNTGELFF.

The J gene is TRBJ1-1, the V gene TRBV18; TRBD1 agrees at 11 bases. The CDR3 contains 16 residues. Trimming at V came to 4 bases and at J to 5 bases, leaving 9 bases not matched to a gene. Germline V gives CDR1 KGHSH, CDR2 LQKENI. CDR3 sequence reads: CASSQGQGGSWTEAFF. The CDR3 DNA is TGTGCCAGCTCACAGGGACAGGGGGGGTCGTGGACTGAAGCTTTCTTT.

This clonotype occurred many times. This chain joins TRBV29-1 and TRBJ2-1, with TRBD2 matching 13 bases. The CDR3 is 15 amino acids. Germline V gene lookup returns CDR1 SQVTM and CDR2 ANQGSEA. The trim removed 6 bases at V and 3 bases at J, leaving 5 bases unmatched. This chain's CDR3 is CSVGGLAGIYNEQFF. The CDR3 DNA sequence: TGCAGCGTGGGGGGACTAGCGGGGATCTACAATGAGCAGTTCTTC.

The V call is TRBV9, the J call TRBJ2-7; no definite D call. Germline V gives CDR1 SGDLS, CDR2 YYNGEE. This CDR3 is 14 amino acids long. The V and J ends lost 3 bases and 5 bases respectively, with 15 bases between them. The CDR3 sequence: CASSASSVVHEQYF. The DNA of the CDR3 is TGTGCCAGCAGCGCCTCCAGCGTGGTCCACGAGCAGTACTTC.

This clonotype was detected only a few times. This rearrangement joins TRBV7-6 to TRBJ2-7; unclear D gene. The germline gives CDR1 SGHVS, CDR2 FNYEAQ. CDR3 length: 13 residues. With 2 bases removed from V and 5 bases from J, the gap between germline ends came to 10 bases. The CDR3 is CASSLFSGDEQYF. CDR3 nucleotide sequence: TGTGCCAGCAGCTTATTCTCAGGCGACGAGCAGTACTTC.

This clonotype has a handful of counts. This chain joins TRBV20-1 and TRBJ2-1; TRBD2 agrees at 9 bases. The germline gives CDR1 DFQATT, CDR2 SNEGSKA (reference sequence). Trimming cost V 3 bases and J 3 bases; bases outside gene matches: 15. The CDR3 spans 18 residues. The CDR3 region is CSASTVRGRARDYNEQFF. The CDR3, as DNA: TGCAGTGCTAGTACAGTCCGCGGGAGGGCAAGGGACTACAATGAGCAGTTCTTC.

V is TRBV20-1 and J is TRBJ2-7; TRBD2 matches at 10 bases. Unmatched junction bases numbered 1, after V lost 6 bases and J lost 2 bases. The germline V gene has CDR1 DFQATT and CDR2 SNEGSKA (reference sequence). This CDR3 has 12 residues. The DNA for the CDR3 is TGCAGTGCGCTAGCGGGAGCCTACGAGCAGTACTTC. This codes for CSALAGAYEQYF.

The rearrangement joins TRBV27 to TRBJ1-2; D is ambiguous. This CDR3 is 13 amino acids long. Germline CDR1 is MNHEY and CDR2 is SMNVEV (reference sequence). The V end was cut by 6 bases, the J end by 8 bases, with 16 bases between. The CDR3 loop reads CASSLRGSRGYTF. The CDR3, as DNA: TGTGCCAGCAGCCTCCGTGGCTCGAGGGGCTACACCTTC.

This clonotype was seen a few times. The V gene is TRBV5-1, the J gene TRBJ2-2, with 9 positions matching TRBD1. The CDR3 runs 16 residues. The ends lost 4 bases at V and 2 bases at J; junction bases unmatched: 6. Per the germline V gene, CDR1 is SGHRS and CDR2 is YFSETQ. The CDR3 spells CASSPWTGENTGELFF. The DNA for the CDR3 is TGCGCCAGCAGCCCCTGGACAGGGGAAAACACCGGGGAGCTGTTTTTT.